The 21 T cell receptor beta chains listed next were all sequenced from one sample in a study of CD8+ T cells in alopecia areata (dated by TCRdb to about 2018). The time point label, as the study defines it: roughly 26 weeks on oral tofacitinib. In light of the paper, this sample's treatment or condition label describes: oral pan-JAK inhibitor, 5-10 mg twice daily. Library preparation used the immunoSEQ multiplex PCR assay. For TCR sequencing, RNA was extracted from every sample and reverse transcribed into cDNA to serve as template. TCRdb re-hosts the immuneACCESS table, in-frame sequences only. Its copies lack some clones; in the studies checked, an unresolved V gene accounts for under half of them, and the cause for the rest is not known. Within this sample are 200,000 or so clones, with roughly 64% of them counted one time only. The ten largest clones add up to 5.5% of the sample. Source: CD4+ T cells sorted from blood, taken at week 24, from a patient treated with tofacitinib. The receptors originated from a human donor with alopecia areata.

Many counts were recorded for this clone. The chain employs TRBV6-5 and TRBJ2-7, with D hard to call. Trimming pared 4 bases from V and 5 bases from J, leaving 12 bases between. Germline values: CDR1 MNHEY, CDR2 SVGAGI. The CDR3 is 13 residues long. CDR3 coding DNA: TGTGCCAGCAGTTCGCCTCAGGCACACGAGCAGTACTTC. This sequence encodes CASSSPQAHEQYF.

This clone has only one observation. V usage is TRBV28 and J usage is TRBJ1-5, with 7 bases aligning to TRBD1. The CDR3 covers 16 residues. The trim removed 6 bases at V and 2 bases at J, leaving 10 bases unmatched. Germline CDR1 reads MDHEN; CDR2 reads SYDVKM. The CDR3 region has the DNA TGTGCCAGCAGGCCGGCCGGCACAGGGGGCAATCAGCCCCAGCATTTT. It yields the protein CASRPAGTGGNQPQHF.

The CDR3 here is CASSLTSPNEQFF. For the CDR3, the DNA is TGCGCCAGCAGCTTGACTAGCCCCAATGAGCAGTTCTTC. The gene calls are TRBV5-1 and TRBJ2-1, with D possibly TRBD2 on 6 matching bases. Germline loops: CDR1 SGHRS, CDR2 YFSETQ. The CDR3 contains 13 residues. Trimming pared 1 base from V and 6 bases from J, leaving 8 bases between.

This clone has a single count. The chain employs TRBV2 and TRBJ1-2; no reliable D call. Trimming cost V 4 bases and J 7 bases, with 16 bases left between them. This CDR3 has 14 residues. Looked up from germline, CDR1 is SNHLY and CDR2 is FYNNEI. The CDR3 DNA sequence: TGTGCCAGCAGTGGTGGCCTCAACAGTTCTGGCTACACCTTC. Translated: CASSGGLNSSGYTF.

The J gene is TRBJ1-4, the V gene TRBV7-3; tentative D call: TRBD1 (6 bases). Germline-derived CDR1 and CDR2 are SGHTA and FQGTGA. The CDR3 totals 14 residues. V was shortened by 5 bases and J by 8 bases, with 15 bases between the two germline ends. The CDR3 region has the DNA TGTGCCAGCAGCCCAAGGGGGAAACAGGAAAAACTGTTTTTT. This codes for CASSPRGKQEKLFF.

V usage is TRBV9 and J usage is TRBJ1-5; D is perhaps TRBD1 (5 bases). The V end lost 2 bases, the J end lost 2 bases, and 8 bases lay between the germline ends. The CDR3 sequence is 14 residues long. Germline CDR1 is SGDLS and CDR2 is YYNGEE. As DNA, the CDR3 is TGTGCCAGCAGCGTTGACAGCGGCAATCAGCCCCAGCATTTT. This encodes CASSVDSGNQPQHF.

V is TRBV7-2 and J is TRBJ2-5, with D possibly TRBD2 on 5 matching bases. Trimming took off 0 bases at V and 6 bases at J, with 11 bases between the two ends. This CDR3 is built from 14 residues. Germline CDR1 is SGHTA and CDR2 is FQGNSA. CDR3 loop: CASSLAGRGKTQYF. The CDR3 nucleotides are TGTGCCAGCAGCTTAGCGGGGAGAGGGAAGACCCAGTACTTC.

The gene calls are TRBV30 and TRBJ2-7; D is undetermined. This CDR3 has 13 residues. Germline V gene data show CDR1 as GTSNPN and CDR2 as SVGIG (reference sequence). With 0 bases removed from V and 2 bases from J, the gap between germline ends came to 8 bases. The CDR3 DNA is TGTGCCTGGAGTGTTCAAAGTGCCTACGAGCAGTACTTC. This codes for CAWSVQSAYEQYF.

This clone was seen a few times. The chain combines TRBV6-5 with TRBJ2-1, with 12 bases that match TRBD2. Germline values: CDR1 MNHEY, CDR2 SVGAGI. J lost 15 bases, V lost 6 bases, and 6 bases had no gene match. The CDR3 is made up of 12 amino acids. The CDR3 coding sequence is TGTGCCAGCAGATCTAGCGGGGGGGTAAGGTTCTTC. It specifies CASRSSGGVRFF.

In DNA, the CDR3 is TGCAGCGTGGGAGCTCGGAGCGCACACACAGATACGCAGTATTTT. Translation gives CSVGARSAHTDTQYF. V gene TRBV29-1 combines with J gene TRBJ2-3; D possibly corresponds to TRBD2 (5 bases). The CDR3 consists of 15 residues. The germline V and J ends were trimmed by 6 bases and 2 bases, with 18 bases remaining between them. Looked up from germline, CDR1 is SQVTM and CDR2 is ANQGSEA.

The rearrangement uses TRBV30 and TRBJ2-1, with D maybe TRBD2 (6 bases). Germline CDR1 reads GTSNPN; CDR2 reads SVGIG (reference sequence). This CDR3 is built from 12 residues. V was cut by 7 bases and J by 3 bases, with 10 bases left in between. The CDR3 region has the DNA TGTGCCTCAAACGGGGGCTACAATGAGCAGTTCTTC. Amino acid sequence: CASNGGYNEQFF.

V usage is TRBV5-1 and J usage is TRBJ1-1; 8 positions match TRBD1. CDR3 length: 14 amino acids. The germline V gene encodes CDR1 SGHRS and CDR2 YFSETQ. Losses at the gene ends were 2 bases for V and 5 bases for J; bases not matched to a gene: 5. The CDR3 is CASSFGTGGTEAFF. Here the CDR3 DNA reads TGCGCCAGCAGCTTTGGTACAGGGGGGACTGAAGCTTTCTTT.

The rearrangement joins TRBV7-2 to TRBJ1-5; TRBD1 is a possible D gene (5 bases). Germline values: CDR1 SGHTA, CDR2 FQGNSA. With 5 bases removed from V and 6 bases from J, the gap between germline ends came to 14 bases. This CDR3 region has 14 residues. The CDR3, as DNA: TGTGCCAGCAGCCTGTTACGGGGCGGTCAGCCCCAGCATTTT. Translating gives CASSLLRGGQPQHF.

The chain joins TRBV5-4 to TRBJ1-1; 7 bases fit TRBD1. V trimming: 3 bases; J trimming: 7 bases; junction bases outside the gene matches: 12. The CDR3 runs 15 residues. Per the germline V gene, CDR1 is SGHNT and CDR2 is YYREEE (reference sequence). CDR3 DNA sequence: TGTGCCAGCAGCTCAGCCTTTGGGACAGCCCTTGAAGCTTTCTTT. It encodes CASSSAFGTALEAFF.

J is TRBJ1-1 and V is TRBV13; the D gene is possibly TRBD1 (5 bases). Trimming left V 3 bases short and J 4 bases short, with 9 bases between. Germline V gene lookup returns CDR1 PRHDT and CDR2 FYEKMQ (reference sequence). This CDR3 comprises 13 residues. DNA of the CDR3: TGTGCCAGCAGCTTGGGGCGGCCCACTGAAGCTTTCTTT. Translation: CASSLGRPTEAFF.

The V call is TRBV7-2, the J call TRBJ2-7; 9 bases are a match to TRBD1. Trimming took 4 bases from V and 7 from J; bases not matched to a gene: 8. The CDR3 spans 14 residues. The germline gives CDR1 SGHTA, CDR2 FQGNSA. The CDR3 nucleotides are TGTGCCAGCAGCTCACGACAGGGGGGGAGAGAGCAGTACTTC. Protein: CASSSRQGGREQYF.

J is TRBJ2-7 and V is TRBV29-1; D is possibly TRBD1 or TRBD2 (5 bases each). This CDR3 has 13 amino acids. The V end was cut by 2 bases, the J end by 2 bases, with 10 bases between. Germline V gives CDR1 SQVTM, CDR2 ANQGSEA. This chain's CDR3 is CSVEWDGTYEQYF. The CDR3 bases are TGCAGCGTTGAATGGGACGGCACCTACGAGCAGTACTTC.

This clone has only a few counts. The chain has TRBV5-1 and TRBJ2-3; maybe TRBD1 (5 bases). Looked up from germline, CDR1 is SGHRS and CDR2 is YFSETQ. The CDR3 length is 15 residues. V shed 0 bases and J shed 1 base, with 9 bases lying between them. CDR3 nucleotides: TGCGCCAGCAGCTTGGGACAGCCCCGCACAGATACGCAGTATTTT. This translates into CASSLGQPRTDTQYF.

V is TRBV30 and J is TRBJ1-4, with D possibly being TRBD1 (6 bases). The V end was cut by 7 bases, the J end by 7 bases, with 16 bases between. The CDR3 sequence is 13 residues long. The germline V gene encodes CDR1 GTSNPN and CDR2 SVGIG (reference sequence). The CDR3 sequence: CASTGLRGEKLFF. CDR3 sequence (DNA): TGTGCCTCCACCGGCCTCAGGGGTGAAAAACTGTTTTTT. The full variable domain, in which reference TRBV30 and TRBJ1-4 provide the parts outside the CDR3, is SQTIHQWPATLVQPVGSPLSLECTVEGTSNPNLYWYRQAAGRGLQLLFYSVGIGQISSEVPQNLSASRPQDRQFILSSKKLLLSDSGFYLCASTGLRGEKLFFGSGTQLSVL.

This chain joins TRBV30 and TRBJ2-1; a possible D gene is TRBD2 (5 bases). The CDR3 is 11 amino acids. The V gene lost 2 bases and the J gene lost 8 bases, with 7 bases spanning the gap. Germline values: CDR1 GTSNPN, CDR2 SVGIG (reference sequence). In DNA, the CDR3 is TGTGCCTGGAGTAGGACTTATGAGCAGTTCTTC. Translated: CAWSRTYEQFF.

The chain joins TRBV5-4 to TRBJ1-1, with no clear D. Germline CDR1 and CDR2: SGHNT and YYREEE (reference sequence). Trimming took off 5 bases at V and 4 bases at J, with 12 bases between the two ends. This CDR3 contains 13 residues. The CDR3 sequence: CASRVETVTEAFF. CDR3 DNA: TGTGCCAGCAGGGTAGAAACAGTCACTGAAGCTTTCTTT.